The present TCR beta chain was sequenced within a study of control samples from healthy donors and cancer patients. Germline lookup yields CDR1 LGHNA and CDR2 YNFKEQ. Trimming took 0 bases from V and 0 from J, leaving 6 bases between them. There are 16 residues in the CDR3. Produced via immunoSEQ multiplex PCR; TCRdb's table is partial and in-frame only. The table shows 250,000 to 300,000 clones, with roughly four fifths occurring only once. Sequenced material: PBMCs. The source of this sequence is a woman aged 55-70 years with lung cancer. The genes are TRBV4-2 and TRBJ2-6, with D possibly being TRBD1 (6 bases). DNA of the CDR3: TGTGCCAGCAGCCAAGAACAGGGCTCTGGGGCCAACGTCCTGACTTTC. Residues: CASSQEQGSGANVLTF.